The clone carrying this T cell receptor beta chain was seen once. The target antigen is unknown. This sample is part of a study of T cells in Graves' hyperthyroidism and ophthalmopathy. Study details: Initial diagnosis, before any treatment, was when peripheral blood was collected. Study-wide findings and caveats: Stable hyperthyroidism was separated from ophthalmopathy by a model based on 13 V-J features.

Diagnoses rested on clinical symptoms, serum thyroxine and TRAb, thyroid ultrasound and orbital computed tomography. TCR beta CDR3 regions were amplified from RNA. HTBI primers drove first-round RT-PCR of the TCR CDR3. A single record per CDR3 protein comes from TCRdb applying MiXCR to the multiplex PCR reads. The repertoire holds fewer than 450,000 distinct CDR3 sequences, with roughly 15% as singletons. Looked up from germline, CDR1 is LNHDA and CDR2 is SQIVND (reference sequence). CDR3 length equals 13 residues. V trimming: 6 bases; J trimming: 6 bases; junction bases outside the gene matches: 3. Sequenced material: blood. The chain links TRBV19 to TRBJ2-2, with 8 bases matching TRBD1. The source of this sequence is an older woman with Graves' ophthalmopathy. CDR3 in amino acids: CASSGQGPGELFF. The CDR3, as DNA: TGTGCCAGTAGCGGACAGGGCCCCGGGGAGCTGTTTTTT. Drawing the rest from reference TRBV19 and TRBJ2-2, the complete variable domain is DGGITQSPKYLFRKEGQNVTLSCEQNLNHDAMYWYRQDPGQGLRLIYYSQIVNDFQKGDIAEGYSVSREKKESFPLTVTSAQKNPTAFYLCASSGQGPGELFFGEGSRLTVL.